This TCR beta chain was sequenced in a study of graft-versus-host responses after intestinal transplantation. Findings and caveats of the study: Early post-transplant declines in HvG were associated with peak levels of circulating GvH clones. Elevated graft-versus-host to host-versus-graft clonal ratios in allografts were recorded for patients with graft-donor T cell macrochimerism. Detected in recipient marrow were GvH clones, some of which were first observed in ileum or blood.

CDR1 is MNHEY and CDR2 is SVGAGI in the germline V gene. CDR3 length: 12 residues. V lost 10 bases and J lost 0, with 7 bases in between. Profiling relied on immunoSEQ multiplex PCR, and the TCRdb table lists in-frame clones only, not all of them. Among about 47,000 clones listed, roughly 91% were seen once. For this clone: Its antigen is unidentified.

Specimen: PBMCs, collected about 800 days after a first intestinal transplant, on the day of a second. This TCR derives from a human patient who received an intestinal transplant, so some T cells may come from the graft donor. The chain is built from TRBV6-5 and TRBJ2-1, with D uncertain. The CDR3 region is CATESSYNEQFF. The CDR3 DNA follows: TGTGCCACGGAGAGCTCCTACAATGAGCAGTTCTTC.